This record looks at one T cell receptor (beta chain) sequence and its context. Its matching antigen is unknown. These data are taken from a study of T cell clones after liver transplantation. Study details: Apart from a few HCV-positive recipients, transplants were for non-autoimmune, non-viral reasons. Without induction therapy, subjects received standard immunosuppression until 12-24 months post-transplant. Study-wide findings and caveats: These preliminary findings come from unstandardized post-transplant sampling times. In two subjects, few donor cells limited the measurable donor-reactive repertoire.

Produced via immunoSEQ multiplex PCR; TCRdb's table is partial and in-frame only. The sample carries 75,000 to 95,000 clones, around four fifths recorded once. The V end lost 6 bases, the J end lost 2 bases, and 17 bases lay between the germline ends. This CDR3 has 15 residues. Germline CDR1 LNHDA, CDR2 SQIVND (reference sequence). J is TRBJ2-7 and V is TRBV19; D remains unclear. Here the sequenced sample was CD4+ T cells from blood, taken around 50 months after liver transplant. The clonotype originates from a human patient who received a liver transplant. Among the T cells, some may be from the graft donor. Here the CDR3 reads CASRPASSDAYEQYF. The CDR3 DNA reads as TGTGCCAGTAGACCCGCATCGTCAGATGCCTACGAGCAGTACTTC.